This TCR beta chain was found in a study of blood T cell repertoires in COVID-19 (TCRdb year 2020). For context, the study as a whole: Collaborator samples came from the United States, Italy and Spain and covered acute and convalescent phases of COVID-19. The prospective study material was composed of cDNA or gDNA derived from T cells, B-cell-depleted T cells, or PBMCs. Subjects who had been exposed to COVID-19, were actively infected with it, or had recovered from it provided the deeply sampled blood TCRbeta repertoires that made up the dataset. The repertoires were released in a freely available public database intended as a resource for research on the immune response to SARS-CoV-2. The samples were drawn from two sources: the first 160 participants of the ongoing ImmuneRACE study, and fewer than 1,500 subjects contributed by 6 global collaborators. Sample metadata almost always included a de-identified subject ID, COVID-19 status, age in years and sex. Where available, HLA class I and class II types were obtained from metadata supplied by the sample provider rather than from assay-based typing.

Each collaborating institution followed its own protocols to collect whole blood in K2EDTA tubes. For TCRbeta analysis, collaborators shipped samples in one of three forms: frozen whole blood, isolated PBMCs, or DNA extracted from either of those sample types. TCRbeta CDR3 regions were amplified from genomic DNA using the immunoSEQ Assay, a bias-controlled multiplex PCR. On the authors' methods: Within the assay, amplification of reference gene primers was used to estimate how many nucleated cells each sample contained. To quantify the absolute abundance of each unique TCRbeta CDR3 rearrangement, sequence reads were collapsed and filtered. For each sample, productive Simpson clonality was calculated by taking the square root of Simpson's diversity index across productive rearrangements. Held by TCRdb, this immuneACCESS table contains in-frame sequences only and omits some clones. Under half of the omission traces to an unresolved V gene where checked; the cause of the rest is unknown. D and trimming come from the DNA, and the V and J calls and clone size come from that table. The sample yields 190,000 or so clones; about 87% were counted once. Clones ranked in the top ten supply approximately 2.7% of the sample.

A word on this clone: The specificity of this receptor is unknown. No much larger clonotype is one base removed from it; base qualities were not supplied.

What the study reported, not specific to this receptor: How much clinical and demographic metadata was included differed by source and by participant, and the metadata was provided uncurated.

Material: peripheral blood. This receptor was identified in a man aged 35-49 years with active or convalescent COVID-19.

In nucleotides, the sequence is TGCGCCAGCAGCCAACATGGCCCCCAAGAGACCCAGTACTTC. It translates as CASSQHGPQETQYF. The chain joins TRBV4-1 to TRBJ2-5, with no D gene named confidently. The V and J ends are trimmed by 2 bases and 1 base, leaving 8 bases between them. Measured from the cysteine to the phenylalanine, the CDR3 is 14 residues long. Only CDR3 DNA is held: 42 bases, read in frame from base 1. CDR1 and CDR2 were assigned from the germline V gene as MGHRA and YSYEKL.